This T cell receptor beta chain came from a study of CXCR3-negative and CXCR3-positive naive CD8 T cells. Across the whole study: Around 140 million TRB reads were obtained overall (about 1.5 +/- 0.3 million per library). Study-wide results and caveats: Memory CD8+ cells showed much lower diversity, while both naive subsets displayed comparably high diversity. Hydrophobicity of TRB CDR3s was greater in CXCR3-positive naive cells than in CXCR3-negative naive cells.

Triplicate roughly 300,000-cell sorts were made of each CD8+ T cell subset. Those CD8+ T cells considered naive were CD45RO-CCR7+CD27+CD95-. The authors made the TRB cDNA libraries by 5' RACE using UMI labels. With the 5' RACE reads reprocessed, TCRdb shows one record per CDR3 protein and no DNA. The specimen's table records some 140,000 distinct CDR3 sequences. A remark on this clonotype: The antigen is not known.

The CDR3 has 14 amino acids. The germline V gene encodes CDR1 SEHNR and CDR2 FQNEAQ (reference sequence). Sequencing input: naive CXCR3+ CD8+ T cells from blood. Subset specified: CD45RO-CCR7+CD27+CD95- naive CD8+ T cells expressing CXCR3 (TNR3+). The sequence was collected from a human donor in good health. Some clones in this sample may be carry-over from other donors' samples. The chain joins TRBV7-9 to TRBJ2-5. Here the CDR3 reads CASSLEAGWETQYF.